A single T cell receptor beta chain is shown here with its context. Its antigen is not known. The authors used around 0.55 ug of bulk tumor genomic DNA per sample as template. Multiple widely separated biopsies were taken from each primary tumor at surgery. Undergoing curative surgery were patients whose non-small cell lung cancer was untreated and newly diagnosed. TCR beta CDR3 regions came from multiplex PCR with 32 forward V and 13 reverse J primers. TCRdb reprocessed the multiplex PCR reads with MiXCR, giving one entry per CDR3 protein. The sample holds fewer than 25,000 distinct CDR3 sequences, around 28% seen once. This sample is drawn from a study of immune heterogeneity within non-small cell lung tumors. In the study overall: Histologically, a handful of tumors were squamous cell carcinomas and some 11 were non-squamous carcinomas. The remaining 1 tumor was not otherwise specified. Study results and limitations: Largely distinct from one individual patient to the next were the high-frequency T-cell receptor beta clonotypes.

The TCR was taken from a middle-aged man with non-small cell lung cancer. Sequenced: lung tumor tissue.

CDR3 loop: CASSSGLVEQYF. In nucleotides, the CDR3 is TGTGCCAGCAGCTCGGGACTCGTTGAGCAGTACTTC. The rearrangement joins TRBV7-8 to TRBJ2-7; possibly TRBD2 for D (6 bases). This CDR3 spans 12 amino acids. Trimming took off 4 bases at V and 7 bases at J, with 11 bases between the two ends. Germline lookup yields CDR1 SGHVS and CDR2 FQNEAQ.